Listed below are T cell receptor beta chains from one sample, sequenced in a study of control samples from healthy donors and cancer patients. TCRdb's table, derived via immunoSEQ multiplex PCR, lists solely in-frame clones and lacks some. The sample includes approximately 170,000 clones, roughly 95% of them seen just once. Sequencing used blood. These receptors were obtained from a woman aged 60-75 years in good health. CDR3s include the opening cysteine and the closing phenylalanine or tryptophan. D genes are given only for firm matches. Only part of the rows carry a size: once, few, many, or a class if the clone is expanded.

cdr3_aa: CAISSGTTNTEAFF; cdr3_nt: TGTGCCATCTCATCCGGGACAACGAACACTGAAGCTTTCTTT; v_call: TRBV10-3; cdr3_length: 14; clone_size: NA; d_call: NA; j_call: TRBJ1-1
cdr3_aa: CASSVGGQGTFNYGYTF; cdr3_nt: TGTGCCAGCAGCGTAGGGGGACAGGGGACTTTTAACTATGGCTACACCTTC; v_call: TRBV9; cdr3_length: 17; clone_size: NA; d_call: TRBD1; j_call: TRBJ1-2
cdr3_aa: CASSLAADWQTTYEQYF; cdr3_nt: TGTGCCAGCAGCTTAGCTGCCGACTGGCAGACTACCTACGAGCAGTACTTC; v_call: TRBV11-2; cdr3_length: 17; clone_size: NA; d_call: NA; j_call: TRBJ2-7
cdr3_aa: CASSIGGATGELFF; cdr3_nt: TGTGCCAGTAGTATAGGGGGGGCCACCGGGGAGCTGTTTTTT; v_call: TRBV19; cdr3_length: 14; clone_size: NA; d_call: NA; j_call: TRBJ2-2
cdr3_aa: CSVSLDRNTEAFF; cdr3_nt: TGCAGCGTTTCCTTGGACAGGAACACTGAAGCTTTCTTT; v_call: TRBV29-1; cdr3_length: 13; clone_size: NA; d_call: NA; j_call: TRBJ1-1
cdr3_aa: CASSVAGGYSPLHF; cdr3_nt: TGTGCCAGCAGCGTAGCTGGGGGGTACTCACCCCTCCACTTT; v_call: TRBV9; cdr3_length: 14; clone_size: NA; d_call: NA; j_call: TRBJ1-6
cdr3_aa: CASSESTWGYSNQPQHF; cdr3_nt: TGCGCCAGCAGTGAGTCTACCTGGGGTTATAGCAATCAGCCCCAGCATTTT; v_call: TRBV10-2; cdr3_length: 17; clone_size: NA; d_call: NA; j_call: TRBJ1-5
cdr3_aa: CASSQDRQGRYEQYF; cdr3_nt: TGTGCCAGCAGCCAAGATAGACAGGGCCGGTACGAGCAGTACTTC; v_call: TRBV4-2; cdr3_length: 15; clone_size: once; d_call: TRBD1; j_call: TRBJ2-7
cdr3_aa: CASSFGTGPYEQYF; cdr3_nt: TGTGCCAGCAGCTTCGGGACAGGGCCCTACGAGCAGTACTTC; v_call: TRBV7-3; cdr3_length: 14; clone_size: NA; d_call: TRBD1; j_call: TRBJ2-7
cdr3_aa: CASSEDIRYGYTF; cdr3_nt: TGTGCCAGCAGTGAAGACATCCGTTATGGCTACACCTTC; v_call: TRBV2; cdr3_length: 13; clone_size: once; d_call: NA; j_call: TRBJ1-2
cdr3_aa: CASSSPGAGDAYEQYF; cdr3_nt: TGTGCCAGCAGCTCTCCAGGGGCAGGGGACGCCTACGAGCAGTACTTC; v_call: TRBV5-6; cdr3_length: 16; clone_size: few; d_call: NA; j_call: TRBJ2-7
cdr3_aa: CASSYSDRVPLSPLHF; cdr3_nt: TGTGCCAGCAGTTACTCGGACAGGGTCCCGCTTTCACCCCTCCACTTT; v_call: TRBV6-5; cdr3_length: 16; clone_size: NA; d_call: TRBD1; j_call: TRBJ1-6
cdr3_aa: CASSNRADTQYF; cdr3_nt: TGTGCCAGTAGTAACAGAGCAGATACGCAGTATTTT; v_call: TRBV19; cdr3_length: 12; clone_size: NA; d_call: NA; j_call: TRBJ2-3
cdr3_aa: CASSNLRDTLDEQYF; cdr3_nt: TGTGCCAGCAGCAACCTCCGGGACACCCTAGACGAGCAGTACTTC; v_call: TRBV3-1/TRBV3-2; cdr3_length: 15; clone_size: once; d_call: NA; j_call: TRBJ2-7
cdr3_aa: CASSPGSTSGGAPEQYF; cdr3_nt: TGCGCCAGCAGCCCTGGTAGCACTAGCGGGGGGGCCCCCGAGCAGTACTTC; v_call: TRBV5-1; cdr3_length: 17; clone_size: NA; d_call: TRBD2; j_call: TRBJ2-7
cdr3_aa: CSVRTGGEGNQPQHF; cdr3_nt: TGCAGCGTTCGAACAGGGGGCGAGGGCAATCAGCCCCAGCATTTT; v_call: TRBV29-1; cdr3_length: 15; clone_size: NA; d_call: TRBD1; j_call: TRBJ1-5
cdr3_aa: CASSVLAGDRNEQFF; cdr3_nt: TGTGCCAGCAGTGTCTTAGCGGGGGATAGGAATGAGCAGTTCTTC; v_call: TRBV25-1; cdr3_length: 15; clone_size: NA; d_call: TRBD2; j_call: TRBJ2-1
cdr3_aa: CASSLGGGQGEQYF; cdr3_nt: TGTGCCAGCAGCCTGGGGGGGGGCCAAGGAGAGCAGTACTTC; v_call: TRBV7-6; cdr3_length: 14; clone_size: NA; d_call: NA; j_call: TRBJ2-7
cdr3_aa: CASSLGLAGGISYNEQFF; cdr3_nt: TGTGCCAGCAGCCTGGGACTAGCGGGGGGCATATCCTACAATGAGCAGTTCTTC; v_call: TRBV7-2; cdr3_length: 18; clone_size: NA; d_call: TRBD2; j_call: TRBJ2-1
cdr3_aa: CASSRTGAYGYTF; cdr3_nt: TGCGCCAGCAGCCGGACTGGTGCCTATGGCTACACCTTC; v_call: TRBV4-3; cdr3_length: 13; clone_size: NA; d_call: NA; j_call: TRBJ1-2
cdr3_aa: CASSLVSGDPLGSFLLTF; cdr3_nt: TGTGCCAGCAGCTTGGTGTCAGGGGATCCTTTAGGATCTTTTCTTCTGACTTTC; v_call: TRBV5-5; cdr3_length: 18; clone_size: NA; d_call: NA; j_call: TRBJ2-6
cdr3_aa: CASSQSKAEAFF; cdr3_nt: TGTGCCAGCTCACAGTCTAAGGCTGAAGCTTTCTTT; v_call: TRBV18; cdr3_length: 12; clone_size: NA; d_call: NA; j_call: TRBJ1-1
cdr3_aa: CATSDFKGRDTGELFF; cdr3_nt: TGTGCCACCAGTGATTTTAAGGGGAGGGACACCGGGGAGCTGTTTTTT; v_call: TRBV24-1; cdr3_length: 16; clone_size: NA; d_call: TRBD2; j_call: TRBJ2-2
cdr3_aa: CASSLRGSQETQYF; cdr3_nt: TGTGCCAGCAGCTTAAGGGGGAGCCAAGAGACCCAGTACTTC; v_call: TRBV7-2; cdr3_length: 14; clone_size: NA; d_call: NA; j_call: TRBJ2-5
cdr3_aa: CASSLSGETEAFF; cdr3_nt: TGTGCCAGCAGCTTATCGGGGGAGACTGAAGCTTTCTTT; v_call: TRBV7-7; cdr3_length: 13; clone_size: NA; d_call: NA; j_call: TRBJ1-1
cdr3_aa: CATSRGGTEAFF; cdr3_nt: TGTGCCACCTCGCGAGGGGGGACTGAAGCTTTCTTT; v_call: TRBV3-1/TRBV3-2; cdr3_length: 12; clone_size: NA; d_call: NA; j_call: TRBJ1-1
cdr3_aa: CASSGRGRIGDTEAFF; cdr3_nt: TGCGCCAGCAGCGGACGCGGAAGAATAGGGGACACTGAAGCTTTCTTT; v_call: TRBV5-1; cdr3_length: 16; clone_size: NA; d_call: NA; j_call: TRBJ1-1
cdr3_aa: CASSPFGGTNYNEQFF; cdr3_nt: TGTGCCAGCAGCCCCTTCGGGGGGACTAACTACAATGAGCAGTTCTTC; v_call: TRBV9; cdr3_length: 16; clone_size: once; d_call: TRBD2; j_call: TRBJ2-1
cdr3_aa: CASSSQTSGRTDTQYF; cdr3_nt: TGTGCCAGCAGTTCTCAGACTAGCGGACGCACAGATACGCAGTATTTT; v_call: TRBV27; cdr3_length: 16; clone_size: NA; d_call: TRBD2; j_call: TRBJ2-3
cdr3_aa: CAIRAGLSNQPQHF; cdr3_nt: TGTGCCATCAGAGCGGGACTTAGCAATCAGCCCCAGCATTTT; v_call: TRBV10-3; cdr3_length: 14; clone_size: few; d_call: NA; j_call: TRBJ1-5
cdr3_aa: CAGSAGGNTQYF; cdr3_nt: TGTGCCGGATCGGCAGGAGGAAATACGCAGTATTTT; v_call: TRBV6-6; cdr3_length: 12; clone_size: NA; d_call: NA; j_call: TRBJ2-3
cdr3_aa: CATSRDRRTSGGLSYNEQFF; cdr3_nt: TGTGCCACCAGCAGAGATCGGCGGACTAGCGGGGGGTTGTCCTACAATGAGCAGTTCTTC; v_call: TRBV15; cdr3_length: 20; clone_size: NA; d_call: TRBD2; j_call: TRBJ2-1
cdr3_aa: CASSPLPGESYEQYF; cdr3_nt: TGTGCCAGCTCACCTCTGCCGGGGGAATCCTACGAGCAGTACTTC; v_call: TRBV18; cdr3_length: 15; clone_size: NA; d_call: NA; j_call: TRBJ2-7
cdr3_aa: CASSTVRGTIYF; cdr3_nt: TGTGCCAGCTCGACAGTCCGTGGGACCATATATTTT; v_call: TRBV6-5; cdr3_length: 12; clone_size: once; d_call: NA; j_call: TRBJ1-3
cdr3_aa: CASSLGGSTSTDTQYF; cdr3_nt: TGTGCCAGCAGCTTAGGGGGATCCACTAGCACAGATACGCAGTATTTT; v_call: TRBV5-6; cdr3_length: 16; clone_size: NA; d_call: NA; j_call: TRBJ2-3
cdr3_aa: CASSLAGVSGNTIYF; cdr3_nt: TGTGCCAGCAGCTTGGCAGGGGTGTCTGGAAACACCATATATTTT; v_call: TRBV5-8; cdr3_length: 15; clone_size: NA; d_call: NA; j_call: TRBJ1-3